This T cell receptor beta chain emerged from a study of OX40 agonist ivuxolimab in advanced cancers. The repertoire was sequenced with immunoSEQ multiplex PCR; TCRdb's copy has only in-frame clones and lacks some. This table holds about 60,000 clones, 85% found once. In germline, CDR1 is SGHVS, CDR2 FQNEAQ. This CDR3 comprises 15 residues. V was pared by 4 bases and J by 4 bases, with 15 bases between. The source material was CD4+ or CD8+ T cells sorted from blood, sampled in a trial of the OX40 agonist ivuxolimab. The chain carries TRBV7-8 and TRBJ2-3, with a tentative D call TRBD2 (5 bases). This receptor was identified in an adult with an advanced solid tumor such as melanoma, head and neck, liver or kidney cancer. This chain's CDR3 is CASSSRRLAADTQYF. CDR3 in DNA: TGTGCCAGCAGCTCGAGACGGCTAGCAGCAGATACGCAGTATTTT.